This is a list of T cell receptor beta chains from one sample in a study of post-analysis software for immune sequencing data. One entry per CDR3 protein results from TCRdb running MiXCR on the PCR reads. The sample has hundreds of thousands of distinct CDR3 sequences, approximately 60% seen once; the top ten hold about 11%. The sequenced material came from blood. Source of these receptors: a girl aged 2 to 10 with multiple sclerosis. CDR3s include the opening cysteine and the closing phenylalanine or tryptophan. The D gene is left open where the match is weak. Clone size is not always given. Where it is, it says once, few, many or a class for expanded clones.

CDR3nt: TGTGCCATCGGGACTACTTACAATGAGCAGTTCTTC
CDR3aa: CAIGTTYNEQFF
v_gene: TRBV19
abundance: -
d_gene: TRBD2
len: 12
j_gene: TRBJ2-1

CDR3nt: TGTACCAGCAGCTTCTCGTCCGGGACAGGGCCCTTCAGGGAGACCCAGTACTTC
CDR3aa: CTSSFSSGTGPFRETQYF
v_gene: TRBV7-2
abundance: -
d_gene: TRBD1
len: 18
j_gene: TRBJ2-5

CDR3nt: TGTGCCAGCAGTTATAGGGGGACAAACACAGATACGCAGTATTTT
CDR3aa: CASSYRGTNTDTQYF
v_gene: TRBV6-5
abundance: -
d_gene: -
len: 15
j_gene: TRBJ2-3

CDR3nt: TGTGCCGGCAGCTTAATTTACCCGAATGAGCAGTTCTTC
CDR3aa: CAGSLIYPNEQFF
v_gene: TRBV7-2
abundance: once
d_gene: -
len: 13
j_gene: TRBJ2-1

CDR3nt: TGCGCCAGCAGCTTGGGGTTAGCCAAAAACATTCAGTACTTC
CDR3aa: CASSLGLAKNIQYF
v_gene: TRBV5-1
abundance: many
d_gene: -
len: 14
j_gene: TRBJ2-4

CDR3nt: TGTGCCAGCAGCTCGTGGGACAGGGGGCTAGAAAAACTGTTTTTT
CDR3aa: CASSSWDRGLEKLFF
v_gene: TRBV7-9
abundance: -
d_gene: TRBD1
len: 15
j_gene: TRBJ1-4

CDR3nt: TGTGCCAGCAGTTTTGCTTCGAACAGTGAAGCTTTCTTT
CDR3aa: CASSFASNSEAFF
v_gene: TRBV12-3/TRBV12-4
abundance: few
d_gene: -
len: 13
j_gene: TRBJ1-1

CDR3nt: TGCGCCAGCAGGACCGGGCTAGCGGGAGCAGATACGCAGTATTTT
CDR3aa: CASRTGLAGADTQYF
v_gene: TRBV10-2
abundance: -
d_gene: TRBD2
len: 15
j_gene: TRBJ2-3

CDR3nt: TGTGCCAGCAGCGGAACGACAGGGAGTTACGAGCAGTACTTC
CDR3aa: CASSGTTGSYEQYF
v_gene: TRBV9
abundance: few
d_gene: TRBD1
len: 14
j_gene: TRBJ2-7

CDR3nt: TGCAGTGCTTACATAACTAGCGGGCCTTACAATGAGCAGTTCTTC
CDR3aa: CSAYITSGPYNEQFF
v_gene: TRBV20-1
abundance: -
d_gene: TRBD2
len: 15
j_gene: TRBJ2-1

CDR3nt: TGCAGCGTGGCCGGGGGTGGGAATCGGTTCAATGAGCAGTACTTC
CDR3aa: CSVAGGGNRFNEQYF
v_gene: TRBV29-1
abundance: -
d_gene: -
len: 15
j_gene: TRBJ2-5

CDR3nt: TGTGCCAGCAGCTTTCGGTCACTGGACACCGGGGAGCTGTTTTTT
CDR3aa: CASSFRSLDTGELFF
v_gene: TRBV7-2
abundance: -
d_gene: -
len: 15
j_gene: TRBJ2-2

CDR3nt: TGCAGTGCTACTTGGCCCTCCACAGATACGCAGTATTTT
CDR3aa: CSATWPSTDTQYF
v_gene: TRBV20-1
abundance: -
d_gene: -
len: 13
j_gene: TRBJ2-3

CDR3nt: TGTGCCAGCAGCTTACAGGGAAATGGTGCGTACAATGAGCAGTTCTTC
CDR3aa: CASSLQGNGAYNEQFF
v_gene: TRBV7-3
abundance: -
d_gene: -
len: 16
j_gene: TRBJ2-1

CDR3nt: TGTGCCAGTAGTAGGGACAGGGCGTCGGATGGCTACACCTTC
CDR3aa: CASSRDRASDGYTF
v_gene: TRBV19
abundance: -
d_gene: TRBD1
len: 14
j_gene: TRBJ1-2

CDR3nt: TGCGCCAGCAGCCCCCAGCCGACAGGGAAATACAATGAGCAGTTCTTC
CDR3aa: CASSPQPTGKYNEQFF
v_gene: TRBV5-1
abundance: -
d_gene: TRBD1
len: 16
j_gene: TRBJ2-1

CDR3nt: TGTGCCAGCAGCCCTACCGGAAAGCGGAAAAACATTCAGTACTTC
CDR3aa: CASSPTGKRKNIQYF
v_gene: TRBV6-5
abundance: -
d_gene: -
len: 15
j_gene: TRBJ2-4

CDR3nt: TGTGCCAGCAGCGCCCGAGCGGGGGGGCCGGAGACCCAGTACTTC
CDR3aa: CASSARAGGPETQYF
v_gene: TRBV7-2
abundance: -
d_gene: TRBD2
len: 15
j_gene: TRBJ2-5

CDR3nt: TGTGCCAGCAGCCAAGGGACAGGGGCGCTTGAGCAGTACTTC
CDR3aa: CASSQGTGALEQYF
v_gene: TRBV3-1
abundance: -
d_gene: TRBD1
len: 14
j_gene: TRBJ2-7

CDR3nt: TGTGCCAGCAGCGTAGGAGAAGGGGGCTACGAGCAGTACTTC
CDR3aa: CASSVGEGGYEQYF
v_gene: TRBV9
abundance: -
d_gene: -
len: 14
j_gene: TRBJ2-7

CDR3nt: TGTGCCAGCAGCTTAGTTGCCGGGGGGGCCTTCCACGGGGAGCTGTTTTTT
CDR3aa: CASSLVAGGAFHGELFF
v_gene: TRBV7-6
abundance: few
d_gene: TRBD2
len: 17
j_gene: TRBJ2-2

CDR3nt: TGTGCCAGCAGCCGAGGGACAGGGAAGGACTACAATGAGCAGTGCTTC
CDR3aa: CASSRGTGKDYNEQCF
v_gene: TRBV7-9
abundance: -
d_gene: TRBD1
len: 16
j_gene: TRBJ2-1

CDR3nt: TGCAGTGCTAGAGAGAAGGTTCTGGCTGAAGCTTTCTTT
CDR3aa: CSAREKVLAEAFF
v_gene: TRBV20-1
abundance: -
d_gene: -
len: 13
j_gene: TRBJ1-1

CDR3nt: TGTGCCAGCAGAATGAGGAGCGAGGGTGAGCAGTACTTC
CDR3aa: CASRMRSEGEQYF
v_gene: TRBV12-3/TRBV12-4
abundance: -
d_gene: -
len: 13
j_gene: TRBJ2-7

CDR3nt: TGCGCCAGCAGCCTGGAGGGGGAATCGTGGCACAATGAGCAGTTCTTC
CDR3aa: CASSLEGESWHNEQFF
v_gene: TRBV5-1
abundance: -
d_gene: -
len: 16
j_gene: TRBJ2-1

CDR3nt: TGCAGCGTTGGAGGAGCGGGAGGACCCTACGAGCAGTACTTC
CDR3aa: CSVGGAGGPYEQYF
v_gene: TRBV29-1
abundance: -
d_gene: TRBD2
len: 14
j_gene: TRBJ2-7

CDR3nt: TGTGCCACCAGTACTAGCGGGGGGACAGATACGCAGTATTTT
CDR3aa: CATSTSGGTDTQYF
v_gene: TRBV24-1
abundance: -
d_gene: TRBD2
len: 14
j_gene: TRBJ2-3

CDR3nt: TGTGCCTACACCCAGCCGGTACCCGACGAGCAGTACTTC
CDR3aa: CAYTQPVPDEQYF
v_gene: TRBV10-3
abundance: -
d_gene: -
len: 13
j_gene: TRBJ2-7

CDR3nt: TGTGCCAGCAGCACCGACATGGGGAAGGATACGCAGTATTTT
CDR3aa: CASSTDMGKDTQYF
v_gene: TRBV3-1
abundance: -
d_gene: -
len: 14
j_gene: TRBJ2-3

CDR3nt: TGTGCCAGCAGTCCTGACAGGGCCCCCTATGGCTACACCTTC
CDR3aa: CASSPDRAPYGYTF
v_gene: TRBV6-5
abundance: -
d_gene: TRBD1
len: 14
j_gene: TRBJ1-2

CDR3nt: TGTGCCAGCAGCCTATTCGGACTAGCGGGAAGAGAGCAGTTCTTC
CDR3aa: CASSLFGLAGREQFF
v_gene: TRBV12-3/TRBV12-4
abundance: -
d_gene: TRBD2
len: 15
j_gene: TRBJ2-1

CDR3nt: TGTGCCAGCAGTCGCACTGGTGGTGAGACCCAGTACTTC
CDR3aa: CASSRTGGETQYF
v_gene: TRBV12-3/TRBV12-4
abundance: few
d_gene: -
len: 13
j_gene: TRBJ2-5

CDR3nt: TGTGCCACAAGCACTTCCTACGAGCAGTACTTC
CDR3aa: CATSTSYEQYF
v_gene: TRBV2
abundance: -
d_gene: -
len: 11
j_gene: TRBJ2-7

CDR3nt: TGTGCCAGCAGCTCCTCTATGCGTGGGGGGGCGAGCTATGGCTACACCTTC
CDR3aa: CASSSSMRGGASYGYTF
v_gene: TRBV7-2
abundance: -
d_gene: -
len: 17
j_gene: TRBJ1-2

CDR3nt: TGTGCCAGCAGCCAAGATGCCCCCAGGGCCACTGGCTACACCTTC
CDR3aa: CASSQDAPRATGYTF
v_gene: TRBV3-1
abundance: few
d_gene: -
len: 15
j_gene: TRBJ1-2

CDR3nt: TGTGCCAGTAGAACGGGGATCGACACTGAAGCATTCTTT
CDR3aa: CASRTGIDTEAFF
v_gene: TRBV19
abundance: -
d_gene: -
len: 13
j_gene: TRBJ1-1

CDR3nt: TGTGCCAGCACCTGGGGAGGAGAGGGAGTACAAGAGACCCAGTACTTC
CDR3aa: CASTWGGEGVQETQYF
v_gene: TRBV12-3/TRBV12-4
abundance: once
d_gene: -
len: 16
j_gene: TRBJ2-5

CDR3nt: TGTGCCAGCAGCTTAGAAGATCCAGGGAGGGGTTCACCCCTCCACTTT
CDR3aa: CASSLEDPGRGSPLHF
v_gene: TRBV7-2
abundance: once
d_gene: -
len: 16
j_gene: TRBJ1-6

CDR3nt: TGTGCCAGCAGTGTGTTGTCTGAAGCTTTCTTT
CDR3aa: CASSVLSEAFF
v_gene: TRBV2
abundance: once
d_gene: -
len: 11
j_gene: TRBJ1-1

CDR3nt: TGTGCCAGCAGTTACTCTGAGCTCTGGGAGACCCAGTACTTC
CDR3aa: CASSYSELWETQYF
v_gene: TRBV6-6
abundance: few
d_gene: -
len: 14
j_gene: TRBJ2-5

CDR3nt: TGTGCCAGCAGTTCAGACGGAAACAATGAGCAGTTCTTC
CDR3aa: CASSSDGNNEQFF
v_gene: TRBV12-3/TRBV12-4
abundance: -
d_gene: -
len: 13
j_gene: TRBJ2-1

CDR3nt: TGTGCCAGCAGTCCCCGACAGGAGCTAGCCAAAAACATTCAGTACTTC
CDR3aa: CASSPRQELAKNIQYF
v_gene: TRBV12-3/TRBV12-4
abundance: many
d_gene: -
len: 16
j_gene: TRBJ2-4

CDR3nt: TGCGCCAGCAGCTTAACCTTCCGGACTAGCGGGATAGACTCCTACAATGAGCAGTTCTTC
CDR3aa: CASSLTFRTSGIDSYNEQFF
v_gene: TRBV5-1
abundance: -
d_gene: TRBD2
len: 20
j_gene: TRBJ2-1

CDR3nt: TGTGCCACCAGTGATACAGGACGGACGTTTGAGCAGTTCTTC
CDR3aa: CATSDTGRTFEQFF
v_gene: TRBV24-1
abundance: few
d_gene: -
len: 14
j_gene: TRBJ2-1

CDR3nt: TGTGCCAGCAGTTTATGGGGGGGTGGCACTGAAGCTTTCTTT
CDR3aa: CASSLWGGGTEAFF
v_gene: TRBV12-3/TRBV12-4
abundance: -
d_gene: -
len: 14
j_gene: TRBJ1-1

CDR3nt: TGTGCCAGCCGTCCCGGGACAGAATACAATGAGCAGTTCTTC
CDR3aa: CASRPGTEYNEQFF
v_gene: TRBV6-1
abundance: -
d_gene: TRBD1
len: 14
j_gene: TRBJ2-1

CDR3nt: TGTGCCAGCACCCTGACAGGGACCTACGAGCAGTACTTC
CDR3aa: CASTLTGTYEQYF
v_gene: TRBV5-8
abundance: -
d_gene: TRBD1
len: 13
j_gene: TRBJ2-7

CDR3nt: TGTGCCAGCAGTTACGGGACTAGCGGGAGTAACGCAGATACGCAGTATTTT
CDR3aa: CASSYGTSGSNADTQYF
v_gene: TRBV6-5
abundance: -
d_gene: TRBD2
len: 17
j_gene: TRBJ2-3

CDR3nt: TGTGCCATTCGACTAGCGGGAGGGCTGGATACGCAGTATTTT
CDR3aa: CAIRLAGGLDTQYF
v_gene: TRBV12-3/TRBV12-4
abundance: -
d_gene: TRBD2
len: 14
j_gene: TRBJ2-3

CDR3nt: TGTGCCACCAGCAGAGATCTGGGTCCAGATACGCGGTATTTT
CDR3aa: CATSRDLGPDTRYF
v_gene: TRBV15
abundance: -
d_gene: -
len: 14
j_gene: TRBJ2-3

CDR3nt: TGTGCCAGCACTGGAGAGGGACAGAGGACCTACGAGCAGTACTTC
CDR3aa: CASTGEGQRTYEQYF
v_gene: TRBV12-3/TRBV12-4
abundance: -
d_gene: TRBD1
len: 15
j_gene: TRBJ2-7

CDR3nt: TGTGCCAGCAGCTTACGAGCGGGGGGGCCCGCAGATACGCAGTATTTT
CDR3aa: CASSLRAGGPADTQYF
v_gene: TRBV9
abundance: few
d_gene: TRBD2
len: 16
j_gene: TRBJ2-3

CDR3nt: TGTGCCAGCTCACAGGGCGTCACCTACGAGCAGTACTTC
CDR3aa: CASSQGVTYEQYF
v_gene: TRBV18
abundance: -
d_gene: -
len: 13
j_gene: TRBJ2-7

CDR3nt: TGCGCCAGCCGGACCGATTACAATGAGCAGTTCTTC
CDR3aa: CASRTDYNEQFF
v_gene: TRBV5-1
abundance: few
d_gene: -
len: 12
j_gene: TRBJ2-1

CDR3nt: TGTGCCAGCAAGTCGGGGAGCGAGTTAAAAGAGACCCAGTACTTC
CDR3aa: CASKSGSELKETQYF
v_gene: TRBV2
abundance: -
d_gene: -
len: 15
j_gene: TRBJ2-5

CDR3nt: TGTGCCTGCAGCCCCGAGGCAGGCCGAGAGACCCAGTACTTC
CDR3aa: CACSPEAGRETQYF
v_gene: TRBV7-2
abundance: -
d_gene: -
len: 14
j_gene: TRBJ2-5

CDR3nt: TGCGCCAGCAGCCAAGTAGGAGGAAAGCTAGATACGCAGTATTTT
CDR3aa: CASSQVGGKLDTQYF
v_gene: TRBV4-3
abundance: -
d_gene: -
len: 15
j_gene: TRBJ2-3

CDR3nt: TGTGCCATCAGTCCTAGCGGGAGGGCCGATGAGCAGTTCTTC
CDR3aa: CAISPSGRADEQFF
v_gene: TRBV10-3
abundance: few
d_gene: TRBD2
len: 14
j_gene: TRBJ2-1

CDR3nt: TGCGCCAGCAGTAGTGGGACTAGCGGGGATGTCGAGACCCAGTACTTC
CDR3aa: CASSSGTSGDVETQYF
v_gene: TRBV5-1
abundance: -
d_gene: TRBD2
len: 16
j_gene: TRBJ2-5

CDR3nt: TGTGCCAGCAGTTTAACGACAGCCTTGGGTAGGGATGAGCAGTTCTTC
CDR3aa: CASSLTTALGRDEQFF
v_gene: TRBV28
abundance: once
d_gene: -
len: 16
j_gene: TRBJ2-1